Listed below are T cell receptor beta chains from one sample, sequenced in a study of beta chain features in type 1 diabetes. Repertoires were generated with immunoSEQ multiplex PCR, while TCRdb's copy carries only in-frame clones and drops some. The sample has over 650,000 clones; around an eighth are singletons. Sequenced sample: naive CD4+ T cells from blood. The receptors shown here come from a man younger than 35 with type 1 diabetes. CDR3s leave out the opening cysteine and the closing phenylalanine or tryptophan. The size of a clone is reported for some rows only, either as once, few or many, or as a class for expanded clones.

j_call,clone_size,cdr3_length,v_call,cdr3_aa
TRBJ2-1,few,13,TRBV6-6,ASSSGTSGIGEQF
TRBJ1-6,.,16,TRBV7-3,ASSPAGQSSSYNSPLH
TRBJ2-7,few,9,TRBV30,AWSLAYEQY
TRBJ1-1,.,12,TRBV2,ASSEGGAPTEAF
TRBJ2-5,.,9,TRBV5-1,ASFGEETQY
TRBJ1-1,few,10,TRBV7-2,ASSLAGVEAF
TRBJ2-5,few,10,TRBV7-2,ASSSYAETQY
TRBJ2-3,.,12,TRBV15,ATSARLTTDTQY
TRBJ2-2,.,14,TRBV11-3,ASSFYQGSNTGELF
TRBJ2-5,.,11,TRBV29-1,SGLAGGRETQY
TRBJ1-6,few,16,TRBV25-1,ASSEGGRRSSYNSPLH
TRBJ2-5,.,9,TRBV7-9,ASSLLETQY
TRBJ1-6,.,12,TRBV5-1,ASSRDRVNSPLH
TRBJ2-3,few,12,TRBV9,ASSVSSSTDTQY
TRBJ1-5,few,10,TRBV7-2,ASRYYGEPQH
TRBJ1-1,.,11,TRBV6-1,ASSGQPNTEAF
TRBJ2-2,.,12,TRBV29-1,SVLRGGGTGELF
TRBJ2-1,.,9,TRBV2,ASTRMNEQF
TRBJ2-1,.,12,TRBV11-2,ASSLGGRYNEQF
TRBJ2-7,.,10,TRBV6-6,ASSQPGTLLY
TRBJ2-1,few,14,TRBV9,ASSVEGVYSYNEQF
TRBJ2-3,few,14,TRBV5-4,ASSKGLAGVTDTQY
TRBJ2-6,.,16,TRBV5-6,ASSPFGAFSSGANVLT
TRBJ2-3,few,13,TRBV7-9,ASSSDRTGPDTQY
TRBJ2-7,.,12,TRBV10-3,AIVEDRGYAEQY
TRBJ2-5,.,13,TRBV4-1,ASSQGGGHTETQY
TRBJ1-4,.,12,TRBV29-1,SARGNATNEKLF
TRBJ2-7,few,14,TRBV5-4,ASSPSTGTSGYQQY
TRBJ1-1,.,11,TRBV6-1,ASSVGQNTEAF
TRBJ2-4,.,13,TRBV18,ASSPDRVRLNIQY
TRBJ2-7,few,9,TRBV7-3,ASSLGDEQY
TRBJ1-2,.,11,TRBV5-4,ASSRSPDYGYT
TRBJ1-5,.,11,TRBV30,AWAGGPNQPQH